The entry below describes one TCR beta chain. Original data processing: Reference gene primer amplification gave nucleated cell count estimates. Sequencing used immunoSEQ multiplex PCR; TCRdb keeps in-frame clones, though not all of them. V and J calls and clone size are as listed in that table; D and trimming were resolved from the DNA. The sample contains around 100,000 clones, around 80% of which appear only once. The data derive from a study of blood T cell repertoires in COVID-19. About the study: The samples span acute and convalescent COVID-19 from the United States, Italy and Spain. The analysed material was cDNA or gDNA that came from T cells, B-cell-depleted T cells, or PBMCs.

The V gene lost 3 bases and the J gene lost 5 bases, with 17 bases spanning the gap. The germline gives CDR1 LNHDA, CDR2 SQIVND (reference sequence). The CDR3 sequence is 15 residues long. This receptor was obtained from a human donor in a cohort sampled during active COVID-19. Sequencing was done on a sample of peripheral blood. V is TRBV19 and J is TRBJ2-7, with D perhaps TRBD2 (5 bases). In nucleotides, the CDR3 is TGTGCCAGTAGTATCCAGACTACTCTAGGGCACGAGCAGTACTTC. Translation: CASSIQTTLGHEQYF.